Detailed here is one T cell receptor beta chain. The entry originates in a study of shared clonotypes between healthy human individuals. Profiled with immunoSEQ multiplex PCR; TCRdb holds only in-frame clones, not every one. The table lists a few million clones, over 85% of them singletons. Sequencing used naive CD4+ T cells sorted from blood. Subset given: CD45RA+ positively selected. The source of this sequence is a man between 18 and 35 years old in good health.

The CDR3 sequence is CASNSWDHNEQFF. In nucleotides, the CDR3 is TGTGCCAGCAATTCTTGGGACCACAATGAGCAGTTCTTC. V and J are TRBV11-2 and TRBJ2-1; either TRBD1 or TRBD2 may fit D (5 bases each). Germline loops: CDR1 SGHAT, CDR2 FQNNGV. The CDR3 is 13 residues long. Trimming cost V 7 bases and J 5 bases, with 12 bases left between them.